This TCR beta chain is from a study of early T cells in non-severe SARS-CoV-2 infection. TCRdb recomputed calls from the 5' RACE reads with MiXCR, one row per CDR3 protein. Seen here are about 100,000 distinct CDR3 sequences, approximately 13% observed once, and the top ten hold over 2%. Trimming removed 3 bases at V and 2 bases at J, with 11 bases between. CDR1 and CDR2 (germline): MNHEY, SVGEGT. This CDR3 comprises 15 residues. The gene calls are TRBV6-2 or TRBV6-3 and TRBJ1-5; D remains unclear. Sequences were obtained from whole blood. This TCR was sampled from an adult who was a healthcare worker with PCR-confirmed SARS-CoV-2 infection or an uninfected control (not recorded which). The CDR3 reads CASSYWRDRNQPQHF. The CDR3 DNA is TGTGCCAGCAGTTATTGGAGGGATCGCAATCAGCCCCAGCATTTT.